The rows below give T cell receptor beta chains drawn from one sample of a study of CD8+CD57+ T cells in acquired aplastic anemia. One entry per CDR3 protein, called by TCRdb with MiXCR from the reads. The data hold under 350,000 distinct CDR3 sequences, with under 60% observed a single time. Sequences were obtained from sorted CD4+, CD8+, or CD8+CD57+ T cells (not recorded which) from PBMCs. The origin of the receptors is a human donor with aplastic anemia. Both conserved end residues are part of each CDR3. The order of the fields is D gene, V gene, J gene, CDR3 length, clone size, CDR3 protein, CDR3 DNA. D genes are given only for firm matches. Clone size, where shown, is once, few, many, or a class for clones that have expanded.

>TRBD2|TRBV20-1|TRBJ2-1|12|-
CSASPPLTSQFF
TGCAGTGCTAGCCCCCCCCTGACTAGCCAGTTCTTC
>TRBD1|TRBV7-8|TRBJ1-4|13|once
CASSPDRGEKLFF
TGTGCCAGCAGCCCGGACAGGGGTGAAAAACTGTTTTTT
>-|TRBV7-8|TRBJ2-1|14|-
CASGGDGRYNEQFF
TGTGCCAGCGGCGGTGACGGCCGCTACAATGAGCAGTTCTTC
>-|TRBV2|TRBJ2-5|13|-
CASIFFPGETQYF
TGTGCCAGCATTTTTTTCCCAGGAGAGACCCAGTACTTC
>-|TRBV25-1|TRBJ1-1|14|-
CASSSRRLGTEAFF
TGTGCCAGCAGTTCCCGGAGGTTGGGGACTGAAGCTTTCTTT
>-|TRBV24-1|TRBJ2-1|12|-
CATSDYGGEQFF
TGTGCCACCAGTGATTATGGTGGTGAGCAGTTCTTC
>-|TRBV10-1|TRBJ2-5|13|-
CASSEGGLETQYF
TGCGCCAGCAGTGAAGGGGGGCTGGAGACCCAGTACTTC
>-|TRBV9|TRBJ2-1|15|-
CASSVARTANNEQFF
TGTGCCAGCAGCGTAGCTCGAACCGCTAACAATGAGCAGTTCTTC
>TRBD1|TRBV20-1|TRBJ1-3|13|-
CSASGQASNTIYF
TGCAGTGCTAGTGGACAGGCTTCCAACACCATATATTTT
>-|TRBV20-1|TRBJ2-4|13|many
CSADPPIKNIQYF
TGCAGTGCTGATCCGCCGATCAAAAACATTCAGTACTTC
>TRBD2|TRBV7-9|TRBJ2-7|14|-
CASSFPGTSDEQYF
TGTGCCAGCAGCTTTCCCGGGACTAGCGACGAGCAGTACTTC
>TRBD2|TRBV2|TRBJ2-7|13|-
CASSGAGGGEQYF
TGTGCCAGCAGTGGGGCGGGAGGTGGCGAGCAGTACTTC
>-|TRBV15|TRBJ1-6|14|-
CATSRDLEAESLHF
TGTGCCACCAGCAGAGATCTCGAGGCAGAATCCCTCCACTTT
>TRBD2|TRBV29-1|TRBJ2-4|17|-
CSVNKLGRDGAKNIQYF
TGCAGCGTCAACAAACTGGGGAGGGATGGTGCCAAAAACATTCAGTACTTC
>TRBD1|TRBV6-1|TRBJ1-5|14|-
CASSRDRNNQPQHF
TGTGCCAGCAGCAGGGACAGGAACAATCAGCCCCAGCATTTT
>-|TRBV20-1|TRBJ2-7|11|once
CSAIKAYEQYF
TGCAGTGCCATAAAAGCATACGAGCAGTACTTC
>TRBD1|TRBV6-1|TRBJ1-4|14|many
CASSGTQGVEKLFF
TGTGCCAGCAGTGGAACCCAGGGGGTGGAAAAACTGTTTTTT
>-|TRBV11-2|TRBJ2-5|15|-
CASSSVGQRRETQYF
TGTGCCAGCAGCTCAGTTGGACAGCGGAGGGAGACCCAGTACTTC
>-|TRBV7-8|TRBJ2-1|12|many
CASSPLVNEQFF
TGTGCCAGCAGCCCACTAGTCAATGAGCAGTTCTTC
>-|TRBV5-1|TRBJ1-5|15|-
CASSLEGGNNQPQHF
TGCGCCAGCAGCTTGGAAGGAGGAAACAATCAGCCCCAGCATTTT
>-|TRBV2|TRBJ1-1|14|-
CASSERALNTEAFF
TGTGCCAGCAGTGAGCGGGCCTTGAACACTGAAGCTTTCTTT
>-|TRBV10-3|TRBJ1-1|13|-
CAISASSRTEAFF
TGTGCCATCAGTGCCTCATCCAGGACTGAAGCTTTCTTT
>-|TRBV13|TRBJ1-5|12|few
CASSLGDGPQHF
TGTGCCAGCAGCTTAGGCGACGGGCCCCAGCATTTT
>-|TRBV5-1|TRBJ2-5|16|-
CASSFIPDRPQETQYF
TGCGCCAGCAGCTTCATCCCGGACAGACCCCAAGAGACCCAGTACTTC